The clone carrying this T cell receptor beta chain occurred once. The antigen is not known. Clones were sequenced by immunoSEQ multiplex PCR, and TCRdb holds only the in-frame ones, with some missing. Found here are roughly 2 million clones, 90% to 97% of them singletons; the top ten hold around 0.13%. These data are taken from a study of shared clonotypes between healthy human individuals. The study, taken as a whole, reports: Inspection by rarefaction showed sorted-subset sequencing to be incomplete despite large depth. Larger richness was generally estimated for naive than memory subsets.

Trimming removed 4 bases at V and 1 base at J, with 9 bases between. The CDR3 is 13 residues long. Germline V lookup: CDR1 SGHNT, CDR2 YYREEE (reference sequence). The sequenced sample was naive CD4+ T cells sorted from blood. The subset: CD45RA+ positively selected. This TCR was recovered from a man aged 18 to 30 in good health. The chain links TRBV5-4 to TRBJ2-7; D unresolved. Here the CDR3 reads CASSEASSYEQYF. CDR3 DNA sequence: TGTGCCAGCAGCGAAGCTTCATCCTACGAGCAGTACTTC.